Listed here are 30 T cell receptor beta chains from one sample, sequenced in a study of PD-1 blockade in classical Hodgkin lymphoma. Time point: cycle 4 day 1 (C4D1), after 5 to 7 weeks of nivolumab. Every patient relapsed after autologous stem cell transplantation, and brentuximab vedotin exposure varied. Here immunoSEQ multiplex PCR was the method, and the copy in TCRdb shows in-frame clones only, minus some. The table records 90,000 to 140,000 clones, roughly 87% of them present only once. The starting material was peripheral blood mononuclear cells (PBMCs), obtained before the fourth cycle of nivolumab. The receptors originated from a human donor with classical Hodgkin lymphoma.

This chain links TRBV30 with TRBJ2-7; tentatively, D is TRBD2 (6 bases). The germline CDR1 and CDR2 sequences are GTSNPN and SVGIG (reference sequence). CDR3 length equals 10 residues. DNA of the CDR3: TGTGCTTACGGGAGTTACGAGCAGTACTTC. This codes for CAYGSYEQYF.

V and J are TRBV30 and TRBJ1-4; 7 nucleotides match TRBD1. The ends lost 5 bases at V and 2 bases at J; junction bases unmatched: 2. The CDR3 contains 13 residues. Looked up from germline, CDR1 is GTSNPN and CDR2 is SVGIG (reference sequence). As DNA, the CDR3 is TGTGCCTGGCGAGGGGGCACTAATGAAAAACTGTTTTTT. Protein: CAWRGGTNEKLFF.

The V and J genes are TRBV7-2 and TRBJ1-1; D is possibly TRBD1 (6 bases). V was cut by 4 bases and J by 4 bases, with 16 bases left in between. This CDR3 has 15 residues. CDR1 is SGHTA and CDR2 is FQGNSA in the germline V gene. As DNA, the CDR3 is TGTGCCAGCAGCTACCGCTCAACAGGGATCACTGAAGCTTTCTTT. Translating it yields CASSYRSTGITEAFF.

This clone is a singleton in its sample. The CDR3 is CATAASGSQETQYF. The DNA for the CDR3 is TGTGCCACAGCGGCTAGCGGGAGTCAGGAGACCCAGTACTTC. The chain combines TRBV10-3 with TRBJ2-5; 10 nucleotides align to TRBD2. Germline CDR1 and CDR2: ENHRY and SYGVKD. The J segment lost 5 bases and the V segment lost 10 bases, leaving 10 bases of the junction unmatched. CDR3 length: 14 residues.

This chain uses TRBV4-2 with TRBJ2-2; 9 bases are shared with TRBD2. The CDR3 totals 17 residues. J lost 2 bases, V lost 3 bases, and 7 bases had no gene match. Germline V gives CDR1 LGHNA, CDR2 YNFKEQ. CDR3 in DNA: TGTGCCAGCAGCCAGGAGGTTAGCGGGAGCAACACCGGGGAGCTGTTTTTT. The encoded protein is CASSQEVSGSNTGELFF.

This chain uses TRBV6-5 with TRBJ2-1, with TRBD2 identical over 8 bases. The V segment lost 4 bases and the J segment 6 bases; nucleotides outside the gene matches: 11. The CDR3 covers 16 residues. Germline V gene lookup returns CDR1 MNHEY and CDR2 SVGAGI. The CDR3 DNA reads as TGTGCCAGCAGTTCCCCGGGGGGGAGTTCAGTCAATGAGCAGTTCTTC. This translates into CASSSPGGSSVNEQFF.

V usage is TRBV25-1 and J usage is TRBJ2-7; D may be TRBD2 (5 bases). The CDR3 consists of 15 residues. With 3 bases removed from V and 1 base from J, the gap between germline ends came to 13 bases. Germline V lookup: CDR1 MGHDK, CDR2 SYGVNS. The chain's CDR3 is CASSEHSGGSYEQYF. DNA for the CDR3: TGTGCCAGCAGTGAGCACAGCGGAGGTTCCTACGAGCAGTACTTC.

The V call is TRBV25-1, the J call TRBJ1-2; the match to TRBD1 covers 8 bases. The CDR3 loop spans 14 amino acids. Germline CDR1 and CDR2: MGHDK and SYGVNS. V dropped 4 bases and J dropped 8; count of bases not matched to a gene: 9. CDR3 nucleotide sequence: TGTGCCAGCAGTGCCCAGACAGGGGCGGGGGGCTACACCTTC. It specifies CASSAQTGAGGYTF.

The rearrangement links TRBV7-2 to TRBJ1-5; perhaps TRBD1 as D (6 bases). Germline V gene data show CDR1 as SGHTA and CDR2 as FQGNSA. This CDR3 spans 14 amino acids. Trimming removed 3 bases at V and 6 bases at J, with 12 bases between. CDR3 protein: CASSFTGYSQPQHF. The CDR3 coding sequence is TGTGCCAGCAGCTTTACAGGGTACAGTCAGCCCCAGCATTTT.

The J gene is TRBJ1-6, the V gene TRBV30; D not resolved. The CDR3 covers 14 residues. Germline values: CDR1 GTSNPN, CDR2 SVGIG (reference sequence). V was shortened by 7 bases and J by 9 bases, with 19 bases between the two germline ends. CDR3 DNA: TGTGCCTCCCTCGACGGAGGAGGAAGTTCACCCCTCCACTTT. This gives the protein CASLDGGGSSPLHF. Supplemented by reference TRBV30 and TRBJ1-6, the full variable domain reads SQTIHQWPATLVQPVGSPLSLECTVEGTSNPNLYWYRQAAGRGLQLLFYSVGIGQISSEVPQNLSASRPQDRQFILSSKKLLLSDSGFYLCASLDGGGSSPLHFGNGTRLTVT.

V and J are TRBV11-2 and TRBJ1-1, with 8 bases matching TRBD1. The germline CDR1 and CDR2 sequences are SGHAT and FQNNGV. With V trimmed by 1 base and J by 1 base, 2 bases remained unmatched. This CDR3 is built from 15 residues. The CDR3 DNA reads as TGTGCCAGCAGCTTAGGACAGGGGAGGAACACTGAAGCTTTCTTT. This translates into CASSLGQGRNTEAFF. Complete variable domain (other parts from reference TRBV11-2 and TRBJ1-1): EAGVAQSPRYKIIEKRQSVAFWCNPISGHATLYWYQQILGQGPKLLIQFQNNGVVDDSQLPKDRFSAERLKGVDSTLKIQPAKLEDSAVYLCASSLGQGRNTEAFFGQGTRLTVV.

V gene TRBV6-5 combines with J gene TRBJ1-2; tentatively, D is TRBD1 (5 bases). V shed 6 bases and J shed 8 bases, with 19 bases lying between them. There are 14 residues in the CDR3. CDR1 is MNHEY, CDR2 SVGAGI, per germline. The CDR3 sequence: CASSPGTGMRGYTF. CDR3 nucleotide sequence: TGTGCCAGCAGCCCAGGGACGGGAATGAGAGGCTACACCTTC.

V gene TRBV7-9 combines with J gene TRBJ2-7, with D perhaps TRBD1 or TRBD2 (5 bases each). Germline CDR1 is SEHNR and CDR2 is FQNEAQ (reference sequence). The CDR3 consists of 14 residues. The ends were cut back, 5 bases at V and 5 bases at J, with 16 bases in the middle. CDR3 bases: TGTGCCAGCAGCCCGGGGCCCCGAACGAACGAGCAGTACTTC. Protein product: CASSPGPRTNEQYF.

V gene TRBV28 combines with J gene TRBJ2-1; TRBD1 is a possible D gene (5 bases). The CDR3 covers 14 residues. Trimming left V 1 base short and J 8 bases short, with 12 bases between. CDR1 and CDR2 from the germline V gene are MDHEN and SYDVKM. In nucleotides, the CDR3 is TGTGCCAGCAGTTTATTAGGGGTCTCGGATGAGCAGTTCTTC. Its translation is CASSLLGVSDEQFF.

The V gene is TRBV7-9, the J gene TRBJ2-4; no definite D call. The CDR3 is 11 amino acids. With 4 bases removed from V and 12 bases from J, the gap between germline ends came to 10 bases. CDR1 and CDR2 (germline): SEHNR, FQNEAQ (reference sequence). CDR3 protein: CASSSPHAQYF. For the CDR3, the DNA is TGTGCCAGCAGCTCCCCGCACGCTCAGTACTTC. Variable domain in full (rest from reference TRBV7-9 and TRBJ2-4): DTGVSQNPRHKITKRGQNVTFRCDPISEHNRLYWYRQTLGQGPEFLTYFQNEAQLEKSRLLSDRFSAERPKGSFSTLEIQRTEQGDSAMYLCASSSPHAQYFGAGTRLSVL.

This chain uses TRBV5-8 with TRBJ2-5; 7 nucleotides match TRBD2. The CDR3 has 15 residues. Per the germline V gene, CDR1 is SGHTS and CDR2 is YDEGEE. Trimming removed 0 bases from V and 5 bases from J; junction bases left unmatched: 7. CDR3 nucleotides: TGTGCCAGCAGCTTGGCCGTCACCGGGGGGGAGACCCAGTACTTC. It yields the protein CASSLAVTGGETQYF.

Concerning this clone itself: Other DNA sequences within the sample encode an identical CDR3. The chain employs TRBV13 and TRBJ1-1; D may be TRBD1 (5 bases). V lost 4 bases and J lost 1, with 16 bases in between. CDR1 and CDR2 from the germline V gene are PRHDT and FYEKMQ (reference sequence). The CDR3 is made up of 16 amino acids. The CDR3: CASSSTSGGRNTEAFF. CDR3 bases: TGTGCCAGCAGCTCAACCTCCGGGGGTCGGAACACTGAAGCTTTCTTT.

The V gene is TRBV5-4, the J gene TRBJ1-2, with unresolved D. The CDR3 totals 15 residues. V was trimmed by 4 bases and J by 7 bases, leaving 20 bases between them. Germline CDR1 SGHNT, CDR2 YYREEE (reference sequence). The CDR3: CASSTPSTTQAGYTF. Here the CDR3 DNA reads TGTGCCAGCAGCACCCCATCGACAACACAAGCTGGCTACACCTTC.

In nucleotides, the CDR3 is TGCAGCGTTGATCACCAGACTAGCGGGAGCTGGGCAGATACGCAGTATTTT. As protein: CSVDHQTSGSWADTQYF. This chain joins TRBV29-1 and TRBJ2-3, with 12 nucleotides matching TRBD2. The J segment lost 4 bases and the V segment lost 3 bases, leaving 11 bases of the junction unmatched. This CDR3 is built from 17 residues. Germline loops: CDR1 SQVTM, CDR2 ANQGSEA.

V is TRBV7-6 and J is TRBJ1-1; perhaps TRBD1 as D (6 bases). In germline, CDR1 is SGHVS, CDR2 FNYEAQ. The CDR3 runs 12 residues. V lost 5 bases and J 5 bases, leaving 9 bases between the germline ends. The CDR3: CASSRTGTEAFF. CDR3 coding DNA: TGTGCCAGCAGCCGTACAGGGACTGAAGCTTTCTTT.

The chain has TRBV7-6 and TRBJ2-7; D not resolved. The CDR3 length is 14 residues. Germline V gene data show CDR1 as SGHVS and CDR2 as FNYEAQ. V was trimmed by 3 bases and J by 4 bases, leaving 13 bases between them. This chain's CDR3 is CASSFYPEIYEQYF. The CDR3 DNA reads as TGTGCCAGCAGCTTTTATCCAGAAATTTACGAGCAGTACTTC.

The chain combines TRBV5-5 with TRBJ2-5; TRBD2 is a possible D gene (6 bases). Trimming removed 4 bases from V and 2 bases from J, with 15 bases in between. Germline-derived CDR1 and CDR2 are SGHKS and YYEKEE (reference sequence). The CDR3 runs 15 residues. The CDR3 here is CASSLDYWQQETQYF. CDR3 sequence (DNA): TGTGCCAGCAGCCTGGACTACTGGCAACAAGAGACCCAGTACTTC.

J is TRBJ1-1 and V is TRBV7-9; no clear D. Germline V CDR1 and CDR2: SEHNR, FQNEAQ (reference sequence). The CDR3 is 14 residues long. Trimming removed 7 bases at V and 4 bases at J, with 16 bases between. The CDR3 is CASMPWVESTEAFF. CDR3 bases: TGTGCCAGCATGCCTTGGGTTGAGTCCACTGAAGCTTTCTTT. Filled out from reference TRBV7-9 and TRBJ1-1, the complete variable domain reads DTGVSQNPRHKITKRGQNVTFRCDPISEHNRLYWYRQTLGQGPEFLTYFQNEAQLEKSRLLSDRFSAERPKGSFSTLEIQRTEQGDSAMYLCASMPWVESTEAFFGQGTRLTVV.

In nucleotides, the CDR3 is TGTGCCAGCAGCTTAAGGTCCGGGGACTCTGGAAACACCATATATTTT. This sequence encodes CASSLRSGDSGNTIYF. The V call is TRBV7-2, the J call TRBJ1-3; no clear D gene. Germline V CDR1 and CDR2: SGHTA, FQGNSA. V dropped 2 bases and J dropped 0 bases, with 11 bases sitting between them. The CDR3 extends over 16 amino acids.

V usage is TRBV30 and J usage is TRBJ2-4; D unclear. Germline V CDR1 and CDR2: GTSNPN, SVGIG (reference sequence). CDR3 length: 14 residues. V lost 3 bases and J 0 bases, leaving 9 bases between the germline ends. CDR3 sequence: CAWRAAGAKNIQYF. In DNA, the CDR3 is TGTGCCTGGAGGGCAGCAGGAGCCAAAAACATTCAGTACTTC.

The chain joins TRBV7-2 to TRBJ1-3, with D tentatively TRBD1 (5 bases). V was trimmed by 1 base and J by 1 base, leaving 11 bases between them. The CDR3 is made up of 16 amino acids. Per the germline V gene, CDR1 is SGHTA and CDR2 is FQGNSA. CDR3 sequence reads: CASSLGTGHSGNTIYF. The CDR3 DNA reads as TGTGCCAGCAGCTTAGGCACTGGACATTCTGGAAACACCATATATTTT.

The chain is built from TRBV6-5 and TRBJ1-3; 7 positions agree with TRBD1. J gave up 7 bases and V 6 bases, and 9 bases lay outside the gene matches. The germline V gene encodes CDR1 MNHEY and CDR2 SVGAGI. The CDR3 is 14 amino acids. CDR3 sequence reads: CASRLQGRGNTIYF. The CDR3 coding sequence is TGTGCCAGCAGACTACAGGGGAGAGGGAACACCATATATTTT.

V gene TRBV30 combines with J gene TRBJ1-1, with a weak D call TRBD1 (5 bases). Germline V lookup: CDR1 GTSNPN, CDR2 SVGIG (reference sequence). The ends were cut back, 2 bases at V and 0 bases at J, with 7 bases in the middle. The CDR3 length is 13 residues. Written as DNA, the CDR3 is TGTGCCTGGAGTCCGACAGTGAACACTGAAGCTTTCTTT. It encodes CAWSPTVNTEAFF.

This clone was detected only once. The genes are TRBV5-6 and TRBJ1-5; TRBD1 might be the D (6 bases). V was cut by 3 bases and J by 1 base, with 14 bases left in between. The CDR3 covers 16 residues. Looked up from germline, CDR1 is SGHDT and CDR2 is YYEEEE. CDR3: CASSSAGTPSNQPQHF. The DNA for the CDR3 is TGTGCCAGCAGCTCTGCCGGGACACCAAGCAATCAGCCCCAGCATTTT. The full variable domain, completed using reference TRBV5-6 and TRBJ1-5, is DAGVTQSPTHLIKTRGQQVTLRCSPKSGHDTVSWYQQALGQGPQFIFQYYEEEERQRGNFPDRFSGHQFPNYSSELNVNALLLGDSALYLCASSSAGTPSNQPQHFGDGTRLSIL.

The gene calls are TRBV11-2 and TRBJ2-7, with a weak D call TRBD1 (6 bases). Germline V lookup: CDR1 SGHAT, CDR2 FQNNGV. Between the trimmed V and J ends, which lost 5 bases and 2 bases, there was a span of 16 bases. The CDR3 has 15 amino acids. The CDR3 DNA reads TGTGCCAGCAGCACCATAGGGGACACGGCCTACGAGCAGTACTTC. Protein sequence: CASSTIGDTAYEQYF.